The clone carrying this TCR beta chain was observed once. Antigen unknown. This record comes from a study of cytomegalovirus exposure and HLA in healthy donors. Study-wide results and caveats: An ancestry cluster, one associated with Asian ancestry, reportedly showed fewer N-insertions than the 666-donor mean in a later analysis. In an earlier analysis, productive rearrangement rates for most beta V segments clustered near 87% or 30%.

This CDR3 contains 15 residues. The ends lost 4 bases at V and 1 base at J; junction bases unmatched: 2. Germline-derived CDR1 and CDR2 are MNHEY and SVGAGI. 60 Vbeta and 13 Jbeta primers were used in PCR. Profiled with immunoSEQ multiplex PCR; TCRdb holds only in-frame clones, not every one. The data contain 90,000 to 110,000 clones, over 12% of them seen just once; the ten biggest clones take up 0.83%. The gene calls are TRBV6-5 and TRBJ2-2; TRBD1 matches 8 bases. This clonotype was sampled from a female donor in good health and CMV-seronegative. The sequencing sample was made of PBMCs. This chain's CDR3 is CASSSGTGNTGELFF. The CDR3, as DNA: TGTGCCAGCAGTTCCGGGACAGGGAACACCGGGGAGCTGTTTTTT.